This TCR beta chain was documented in a study of T cell responses to AZD1222 COVID-19 vaccine. The assay was immunoSEQ multiplex PCR, and TCRdb's table has in-frame clones only and misses some. The sample has about 180,000 clones, over 80% seen once. The sequences come from peripheral blood, collected 28 days after the second dose of the MenACWY control vaccine. The sequence derives from an adult who received the MenACWY meningococcal vaccine as a control.

The CDR3: CAWSGPGGGGYTF. As DNA, the CDR3 is TGTGCCTGGAGTGGGCCTGGGGGCGGAGGCTACACCTTC. The rearrangement links TRBV30 to TRBJ1-2; the D gene is possibly TRBD1 (6 bases). Trimming took 1 base from V and 8 from J, leaving 14 bases between them. The CDR3 has 13 amino acids. Per germline, CDR1 GTSNPN and CDR2 SVGIG (reference sequence).